This TCR beta chain was profiled in a study of response to subunit inactivated influenza vaccine (dated by TCRdb to 2017 to 2018). A note on the overall study: Deep quantitative profiling of the T cell receptor repertoire was used in the study to follow responses to a trivalent subunit inactivated influenza vaccine. Overall study results and their limits: The authors suggested that each seasonal influenza vaccination may recruit only a limited number of new T cells.

As concerns this clonotype: There is no known antigen for this receptor. Per-base quality was not reported, and no clone a single base away is much larger than it.

The library was produced with RT-PCR. The data were produced on an Illumina HiSeq 2500. TCRdb took the public reads, trimmed them with fastp at Q25, ran MiXCR for clone calling and kept in-frame beta chains. Here each entry gathers all rows of one CDR3 protein and keeps the most common genes and DNA. The sample has hundreds of thousands of distinct CDR3 sequences on record, around a sixth of them singletons. The top ten clonotypes cover roughly 10% of the sample. The CDR3 numbers 16 residues from cysteine through phenylalanine. The kept DNA is CDR3 alone, 48 bases in frame from the first base. CDR1 and CDR2, per the germline V gene, are MNHNS and SASEGT. V trim: 2 bases; J trim: 7 bases; unmatched bases: 9.

The TCR sequence derives from a man aged 45-60 years who received an inactivated influenza vaccine. Donor details come from another sample of the same person, matched by shared clones. The source was PBMCs from blood, collected roughly 12 days after vaccination. The sequence links TRBV6-1 to TRBJ2-1; TRBD1 aligns with 9 central bases. CDR3 reads: CASSERTGGFSNEQFF. The DNA sequence reads TGTGCCAGCAGTGAACGAACAGGGGGCTTTAGTAATGAGCAGTTCTTC.